Reported below is one T cell receptor beta chain. Its cognate antigen is unknown. Trimming left V 4 bases short and J 15 bases short, with 24 bases between. CDR1 and CDR2 (germline): SGHRS, YFSETQ. The CDR3 has 14 residues. The sample is drawn from a study of response to subunit inactivated influenza vaccine. General study results and limits: It was suggested by the authors that few new T cells are recruited by each seasonal influenza vaccination.

TCRdb recomputed calls from the RT-PCR reads with MiXCR, one row per CDR3 protein. The data show roughly 500,000 distinct CDR3 sequences, with about 25% seen just once and less than 2.5% held by the top ten. The rearrangement joins TRBV5-1 to TRBJ2-3; D possibly uses TRBD1 or TRBD2 (5 bases each). The origin of this receptor is a man aged 50-59 years who received an inactivated influenza vaccine. Sequencing used CD4+ T cells sorted from PBMCs, obtained 5 to 6 days after vaccination. The CDR3 loop reads CASSLSLGEGFLYF. The CDR3, as DNA: TGCGCCAGCAGCCTCTCCCTAGGCGAGGGGTTCCTTTATTTT.